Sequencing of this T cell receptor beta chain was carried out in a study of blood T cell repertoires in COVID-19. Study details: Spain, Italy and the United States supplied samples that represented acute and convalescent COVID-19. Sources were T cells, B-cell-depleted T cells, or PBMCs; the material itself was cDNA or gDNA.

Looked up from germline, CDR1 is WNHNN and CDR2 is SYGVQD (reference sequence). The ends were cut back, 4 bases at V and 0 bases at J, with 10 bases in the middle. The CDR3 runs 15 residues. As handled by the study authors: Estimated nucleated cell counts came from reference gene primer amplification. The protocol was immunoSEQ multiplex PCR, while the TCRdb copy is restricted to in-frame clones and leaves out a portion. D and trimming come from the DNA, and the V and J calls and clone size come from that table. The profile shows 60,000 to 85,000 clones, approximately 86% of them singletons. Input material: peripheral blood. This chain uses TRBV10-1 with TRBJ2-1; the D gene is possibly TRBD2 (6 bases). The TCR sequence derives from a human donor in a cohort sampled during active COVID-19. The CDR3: CASSVYGSSYNEQFF. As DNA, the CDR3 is TGCGCCAGCAGTGTGTACGGGAGCTCCTACAATGAGCAGTTCTTC.